The 8 T cell receptor beta chains below were found in one sample sequenced in a study of T cells in Graves' hyperthyroidism and ophthalmopathy. Amplification of TCR beta CDR3 regions used RNA as the template. The primer set for the first-round RT-PCR of the TCR CDR3 was HTBI. TCRdb re-called the multiplex PCR reads with MiXCR, one entry per CDR3 protein. Of roughly 740,000 distinct CDR3 sequences in the sample, roughly 15% were seen once. The specimen sequenced was blood. The source of these receptors is a man between 18 and 35 years old with Graves' hyperthyroidism.

This clonotype was detected only a few times. This chain uses TRBV10-3 with TRBJ2-3; weak D call: TRBD1 (6 bases). Germline CDR1 is ENHRY and CDR2 is SYGVKD. V was shortened by 7 bases and J by 3 bases, with 17 bases between the two germline ends. The CDR3 has 15 residues. This chain's CDR3 is CAINGGAGLTDTQYF. In DNA, the CDR3 is TGTGCCATCAATGGGGGCGCAGGATTGACAGATACGCAGTATTTT.

CDR3 protein: CSAPTSGRFGEQYF. In DNA, the CDR3 is TGCAGTGCTCCGACTAGCGGGAGATTCGGCGAGCAGTACTTC. The J gene is TRBJ2-7, the V gene TRBV20-1; 12 bases are a match to TRBD2. The CDR3 spans 14 residues. V was pared by 5 bases and J by 6 bases, with 8 bases of the junction left unmatched. Germline CDR1 DFQATT, CDR2 SNEGSKA (reference sequence).

With respect to this clonotype: An end of the junction differs from the germline gene, which may be a read error. This sequence joins TRBV11-3 and TRBJ2-1; perhaps TRBD2 as D (6 bases). CDR3 length: 13 residues. Looked up from germline, CDR1 is SGHNT and CDR2 is YENEEA. The CDR3 loop reads CASSPRLGNERFF. DNA for the CDR3: TGTGCCAGCAGCCCAAGACTAGGCAATGAGCGGTTCTTC.

CDR3 sequence: CASSQDLSGTGTNQPQHF. The DNA for the CDR3 is TGTGCCAGCAGCCAAGATCTTTCAGGGACAGGGACTAATCAGCCCCAGCATTTT. V and J are TRBV4-2 and TRBJ1-5; 9 nucleotides match TRBD1. This CDR3 has 18 amino acids. Per the germline V gene, CDR1 is LGHNA and CDR2 is YNFKEQ. Trimming cost V 0 bases and J 4 bases; bases outside gene matches: 10.

The chain couples TRBV12-5 to TRBJ1-1; D possibly corresponds to TRBD1 (6 bases). The CDR3 runs to 18 residues. The germline CDR1 and CDR2 sequences are LGHNT and FRNRAP. The V end was cut by 5 bases, the J end by 3 bases, with 25 bases between. DNA of the CDR3: TGTGCTAGTGGTCCCCTAATCGGCCGGGGGCTTATGGACACTGAAGCTTTCTTT. It yields the protein CASGPLIGRGLMDTEAFF.

This clonotype was seen a few times. This chain connects TRBV6-1 to TRBJ1-3, with TRBD1 matching over 8 bases. Germline CDR1 and CDR2: MNHNS and SASEGT. This CDR3 spans 16 amino acids. V gave up 5 bases and J gave up 2 bases; unmatched junction bases: 8. CDR3 residues: CASSLQGGRAGNTIYF. The CDR3 region has the DNA TGTGCCAGCAGTTTACAGGGGGGAAGAGCTGGAAACACCATATATTTT.

This chain links TRBV11-2 with TRBJ2-7; 8 nucleotides agree with TRBD2. The ends lost 1 base at V and 2 bases at J; junction bases unmatched: 7. The length of the CDR3 is 16 residues. Germline CDR1 is SGHAT and CDR2 is FQNNGV. The CDR3, as DNA: TGTGCCAGCAGCTTAGCCGCCGGGACTAGAACCTACGAGCAGTACTTC. Translating it yields CASSLAAGTRTYEQYF.

This clonotype was seen ten or more times. The V and J genes are TRBV12-3 or TRBV12-4 and TRBJ2-1; D possibly corresponds to TRBD2 (6 bases). V dropped 6 bases and J dropped 8 bases, with 17 bases sitting between them. This CDR3 region has 14 residues. The CDR3 loop is CASSAGPREDEQFF. CDR3 bases: TGTGCCAGCAGCGCCGGGCCCAGGGAGGATGAGCAGTTCTTC.